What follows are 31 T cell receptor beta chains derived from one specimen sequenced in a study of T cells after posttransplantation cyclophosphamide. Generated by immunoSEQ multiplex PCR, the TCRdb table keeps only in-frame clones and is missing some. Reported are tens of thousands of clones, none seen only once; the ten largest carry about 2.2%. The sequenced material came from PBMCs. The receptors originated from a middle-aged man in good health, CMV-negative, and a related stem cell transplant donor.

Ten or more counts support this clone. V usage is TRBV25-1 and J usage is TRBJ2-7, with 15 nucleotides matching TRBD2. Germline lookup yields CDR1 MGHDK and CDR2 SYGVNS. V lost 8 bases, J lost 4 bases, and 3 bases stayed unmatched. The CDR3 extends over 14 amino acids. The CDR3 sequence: CASRGTSGRYEQYF. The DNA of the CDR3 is TGTGCCAGCCGCGGGACTAGCGGGAGGTACGAGCAGTACTTC.

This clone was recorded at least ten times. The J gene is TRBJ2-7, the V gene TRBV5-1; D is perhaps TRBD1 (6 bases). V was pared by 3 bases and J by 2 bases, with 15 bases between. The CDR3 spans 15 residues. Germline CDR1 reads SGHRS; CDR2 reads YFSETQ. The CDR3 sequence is CASSSRQAKPYEQYF. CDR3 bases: TGCGCCAGCAGCTCACGACAGGCCAAACCCTACGAGCAGTACTTC.

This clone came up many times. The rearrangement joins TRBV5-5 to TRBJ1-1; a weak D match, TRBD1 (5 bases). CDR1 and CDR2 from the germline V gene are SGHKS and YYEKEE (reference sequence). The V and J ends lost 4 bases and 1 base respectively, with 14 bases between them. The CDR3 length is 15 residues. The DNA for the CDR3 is TGTGCCAGCAGCCCGGGACTTACAGGGAACACTGAAGCTTTCTTT. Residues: CASSPGLTGNTEAFF.

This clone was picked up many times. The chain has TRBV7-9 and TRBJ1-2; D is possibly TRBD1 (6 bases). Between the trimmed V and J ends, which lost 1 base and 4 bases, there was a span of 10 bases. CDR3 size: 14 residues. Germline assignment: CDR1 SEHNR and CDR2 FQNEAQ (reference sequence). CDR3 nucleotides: TGTGCCAGCAGCTTAGTCGGGACATCCTATGGCTACACCTTC. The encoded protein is CASSLVGTSYGYTF.

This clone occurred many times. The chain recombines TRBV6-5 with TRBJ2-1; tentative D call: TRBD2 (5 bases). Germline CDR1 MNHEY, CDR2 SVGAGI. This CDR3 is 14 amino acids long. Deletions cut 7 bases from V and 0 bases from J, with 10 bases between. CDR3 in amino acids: CASKRRSSYNEQFF. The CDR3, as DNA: TGTGCCAGCAAGAGGAGGAGCTCCTACAATGAGCAGTTCTTC.

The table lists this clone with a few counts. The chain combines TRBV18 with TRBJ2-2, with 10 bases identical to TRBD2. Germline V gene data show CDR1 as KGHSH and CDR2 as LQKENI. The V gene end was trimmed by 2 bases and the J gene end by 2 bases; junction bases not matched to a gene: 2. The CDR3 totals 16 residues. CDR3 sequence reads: CASSPTSGINTGELFF. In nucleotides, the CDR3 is TGTGCCAGCTCACCAACTAGCGGGATTAACACCGGGGAGCTGTTTTTT.

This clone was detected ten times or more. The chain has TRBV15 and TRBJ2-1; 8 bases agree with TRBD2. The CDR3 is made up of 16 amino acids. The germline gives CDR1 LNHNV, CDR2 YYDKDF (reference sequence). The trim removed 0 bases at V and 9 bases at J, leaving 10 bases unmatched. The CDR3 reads CATSRDRSGRGSEQFF. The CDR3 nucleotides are TGTGCCACCAGCAGAGATCGCAGCGGGAGAGGGAGTGAGCAGTTCTTC.

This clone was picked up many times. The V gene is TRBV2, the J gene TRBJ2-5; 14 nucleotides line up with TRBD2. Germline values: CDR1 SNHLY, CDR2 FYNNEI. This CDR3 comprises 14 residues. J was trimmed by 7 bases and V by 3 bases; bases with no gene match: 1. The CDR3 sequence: CASSEGLAGVTQYF. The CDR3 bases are TGTGCCAGCAGTGAGGGACTAGCGGGAGTGACCCAGTACTTC.

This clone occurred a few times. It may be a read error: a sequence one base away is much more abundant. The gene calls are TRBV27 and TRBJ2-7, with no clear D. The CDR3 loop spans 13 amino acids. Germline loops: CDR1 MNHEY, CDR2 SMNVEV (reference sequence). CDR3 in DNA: TGTGGCAGCAGTTTATCTCTACCCTACGAGCAGTACTTC. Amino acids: CGSSLSLPYEQYF.

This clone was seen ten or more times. CDR3 amino acids: CASSIKRTGGMNTEAFF. For the CDR3, the DNA is TGTGCCAGTAGTATTAAACGGACAGGGGGCATGAACACTGAAGCTTTCTTT. The J gene is TRBJ1-1, the V gene TRBV19; 11 bases fit TRBD1. Germline CDR1 reads LNHDA; CDR2 reads SQIVND (reference sequence). CDR3 length: 17 amino acids. With 3 bases clipped from V and 0 bases from J, the junction kept 6 bases outside the gene matches.

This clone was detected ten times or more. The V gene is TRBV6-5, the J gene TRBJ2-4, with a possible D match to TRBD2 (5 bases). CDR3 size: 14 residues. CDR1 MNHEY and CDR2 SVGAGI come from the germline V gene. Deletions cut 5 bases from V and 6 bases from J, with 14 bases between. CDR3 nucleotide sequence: TGTGCCAGCAGTCCCGGGGATCGGGGAAACATTCAGTACTTC. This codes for CASSPGDRGNIQYF.

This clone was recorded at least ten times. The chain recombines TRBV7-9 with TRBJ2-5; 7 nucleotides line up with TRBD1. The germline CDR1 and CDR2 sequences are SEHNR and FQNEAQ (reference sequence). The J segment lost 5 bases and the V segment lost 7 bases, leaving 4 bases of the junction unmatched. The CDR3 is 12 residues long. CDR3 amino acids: CASTETGETQYF. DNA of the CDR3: TGTGCCAGCACCGAGACAGGGGAGACCCAGTACTTC.

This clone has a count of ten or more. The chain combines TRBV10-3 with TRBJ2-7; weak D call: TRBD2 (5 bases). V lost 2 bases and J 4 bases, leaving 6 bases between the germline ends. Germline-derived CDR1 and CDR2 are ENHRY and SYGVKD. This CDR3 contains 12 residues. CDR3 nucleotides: TGTGCCATCAGTGAGAGGGAGTACGAGCAGTACTTC. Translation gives CAISEREYEQYF.

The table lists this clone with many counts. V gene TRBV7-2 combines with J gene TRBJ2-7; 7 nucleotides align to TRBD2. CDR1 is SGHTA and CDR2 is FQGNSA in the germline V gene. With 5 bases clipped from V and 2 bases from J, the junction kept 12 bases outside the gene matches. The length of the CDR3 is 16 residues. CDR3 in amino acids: CASSPTSRELAYEQYF. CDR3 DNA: TGTGCCAGCAGCCCAACCTCGCGGGAGTTAGCCTACGAGCAGTACTTC.

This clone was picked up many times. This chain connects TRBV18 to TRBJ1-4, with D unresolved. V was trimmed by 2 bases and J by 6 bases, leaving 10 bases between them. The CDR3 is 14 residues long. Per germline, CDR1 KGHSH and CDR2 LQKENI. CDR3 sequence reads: CASSPTWSDEKLFF. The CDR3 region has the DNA TGTGCCAGCTCACCAACATGGAGCGATGAAAAACTGTTTTTT.

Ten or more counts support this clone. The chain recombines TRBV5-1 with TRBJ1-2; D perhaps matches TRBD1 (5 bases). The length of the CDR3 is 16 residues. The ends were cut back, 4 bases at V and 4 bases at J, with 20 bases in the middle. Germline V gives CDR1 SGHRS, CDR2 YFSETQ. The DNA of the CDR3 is TGCGCCAGCAGCCGCGGATCATTGGACAACGGCTATGGCTACACCTTC. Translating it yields CASSRGSLDNGYGYTF.

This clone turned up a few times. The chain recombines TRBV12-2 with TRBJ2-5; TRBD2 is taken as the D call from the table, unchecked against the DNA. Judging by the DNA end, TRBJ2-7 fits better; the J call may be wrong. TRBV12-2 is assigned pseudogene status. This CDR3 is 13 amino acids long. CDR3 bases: TGTGCAAGTCGCGCGGGGGCGACCTACGAGCAGTACTTC. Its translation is CASRAGATYEQYF.

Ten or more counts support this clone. The CDR3 here is CASSRRQGDTGELFF. CDR3 in DNA: TGTGCCAGCAGCAGAAGACAGGGGGACACCGGGGAGCTGTTTTTT. V is TRBV7-3 and J is TRBJ2-2; 9 nucleotides align to TRBD1. The CDR3 spans 15 residues. With V trimmed by 5 bases and J by 3 bases, 4 bases remained unmatched. Germline assignment: CDR1 SGHTA and CDR2 FQGTGA.

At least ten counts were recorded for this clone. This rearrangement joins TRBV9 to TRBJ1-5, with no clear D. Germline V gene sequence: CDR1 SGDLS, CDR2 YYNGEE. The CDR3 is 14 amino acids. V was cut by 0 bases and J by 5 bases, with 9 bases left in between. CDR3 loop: CASSVGVSDQPQHF. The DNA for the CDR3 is TGTGCCAGCAGCGTAGGGGTCAGCGATCAGCCCCAGCATTTT.

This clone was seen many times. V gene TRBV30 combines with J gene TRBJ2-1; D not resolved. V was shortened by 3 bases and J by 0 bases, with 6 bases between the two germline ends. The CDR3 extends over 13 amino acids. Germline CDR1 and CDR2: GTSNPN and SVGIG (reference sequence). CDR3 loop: CAWSHNSYNEQFF. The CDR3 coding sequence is TGTGCCTGGAGCCACAACTCCTACAATGAGCAGTTCTTC. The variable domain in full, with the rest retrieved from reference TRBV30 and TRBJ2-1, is SQTIHQWPATLVQPVGSPLSLECTVEGTSNPNLYWYRQAAGRGLQLLFYSVGIGQISSEVPQNLSASRPQDRQFILSSKKLLLSDSGFYLCAWSHNSYNEQFFGPGTRLTVL.

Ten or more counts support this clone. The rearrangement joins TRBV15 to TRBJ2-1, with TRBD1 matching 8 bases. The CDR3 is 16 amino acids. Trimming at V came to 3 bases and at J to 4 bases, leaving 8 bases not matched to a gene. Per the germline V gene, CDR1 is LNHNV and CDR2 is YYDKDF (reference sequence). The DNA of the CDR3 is TGTGCCACCAGCAGTGCGGACAGGGCGCCTTACAATGAGCAGTTCTTC. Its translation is CATSSADRAPYNEQFF.

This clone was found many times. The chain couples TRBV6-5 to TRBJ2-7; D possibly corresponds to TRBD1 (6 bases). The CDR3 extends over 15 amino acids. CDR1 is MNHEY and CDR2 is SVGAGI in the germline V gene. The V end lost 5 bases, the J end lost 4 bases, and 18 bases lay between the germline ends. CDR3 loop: CASSPDPGHSYEQYF. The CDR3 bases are TGTGCCAGCAGTCCCGATCCGGGACACTCGTACGAGCAGTACTTC.

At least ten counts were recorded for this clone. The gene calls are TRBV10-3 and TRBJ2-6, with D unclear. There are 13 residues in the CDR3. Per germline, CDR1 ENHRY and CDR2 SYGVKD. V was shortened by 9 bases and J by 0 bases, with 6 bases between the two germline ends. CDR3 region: CAMANSGANVLTF. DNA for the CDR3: TGTGCCATGGCCAACTCTGGGGCCAACGTCCTGACTTTC.

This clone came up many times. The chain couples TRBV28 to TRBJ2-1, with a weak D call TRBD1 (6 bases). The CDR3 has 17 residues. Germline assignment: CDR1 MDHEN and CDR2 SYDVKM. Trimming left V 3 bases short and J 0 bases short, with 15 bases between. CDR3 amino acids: CASSLTGGRPSYNEQFF. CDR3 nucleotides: TGTGCCAGCAGTTTGACAGGCGGGCGGCCCTCCTACAATGAGCAGTTCTTC.

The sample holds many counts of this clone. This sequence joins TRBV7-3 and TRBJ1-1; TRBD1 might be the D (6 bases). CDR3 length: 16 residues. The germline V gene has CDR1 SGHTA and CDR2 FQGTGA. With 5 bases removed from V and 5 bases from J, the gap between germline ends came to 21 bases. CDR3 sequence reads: CASSLYGGAGRTEAFF. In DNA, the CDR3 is TGTGCCAGCAGCCTTTATGGGGGGGCAGGAAGGACTGAAGCTTTCTTT.

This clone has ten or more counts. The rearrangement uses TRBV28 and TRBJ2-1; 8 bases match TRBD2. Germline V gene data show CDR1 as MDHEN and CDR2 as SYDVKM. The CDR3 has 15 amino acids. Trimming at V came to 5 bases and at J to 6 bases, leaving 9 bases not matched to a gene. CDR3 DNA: TGTGCCAGCAGTCCGGGAGGGAGCAACTTCAATGAGCAGTTCTTC. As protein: CASSPGGSNFNEQFF.

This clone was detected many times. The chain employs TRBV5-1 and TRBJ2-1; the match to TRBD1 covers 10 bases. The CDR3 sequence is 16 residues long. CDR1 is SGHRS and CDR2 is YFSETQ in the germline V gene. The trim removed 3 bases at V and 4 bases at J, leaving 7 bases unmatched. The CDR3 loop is CASSYGTGVLYNEQFF. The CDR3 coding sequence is TGCGCCAGCAGCTACGGGACAGGGGTTCTTTACAATGAGCAGTTCTTC. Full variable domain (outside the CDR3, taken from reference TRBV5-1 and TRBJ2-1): KAGVTQTPRYLIKTRGQQVTLSCSPISGHRSVSWYQQTPGQGLQFLFEYFSETQRNKGNFPGRFSGRQFSNSRSEMNVSTLELGDSALYLCASSYGTGVLYNEQFFGPGTRLTVL.

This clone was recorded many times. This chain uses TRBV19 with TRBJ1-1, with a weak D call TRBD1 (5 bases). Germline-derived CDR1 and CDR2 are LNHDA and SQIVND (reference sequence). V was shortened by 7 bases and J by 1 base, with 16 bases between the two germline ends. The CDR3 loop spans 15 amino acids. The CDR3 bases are TGTGCCAGTAACAAGGGGAGGGGTTGGAACACTGAAGCTTTCTTT. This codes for CASNKGRGWNTEAFF. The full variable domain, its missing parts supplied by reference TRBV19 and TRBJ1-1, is DGGITQSPKYLFRKEGQNVTLSCEQNLNHDAMYWYRQDPGQGLRLIYYSQIVNDFQKGDIAEGYSVSREKKESFPLTVTSAQKNPTAFYLCASNKGRGWNTEAFFGQGTRLTVV.

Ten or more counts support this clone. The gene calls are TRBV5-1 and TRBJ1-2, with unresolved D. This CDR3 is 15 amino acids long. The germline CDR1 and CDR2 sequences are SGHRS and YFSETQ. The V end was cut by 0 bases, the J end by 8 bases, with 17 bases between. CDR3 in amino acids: CASSLADGFLLGYTF. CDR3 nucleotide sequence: TGCGCCAGCAGCTTGGCCGACGGGTTCCTCTTGGGCTACACCTTC.

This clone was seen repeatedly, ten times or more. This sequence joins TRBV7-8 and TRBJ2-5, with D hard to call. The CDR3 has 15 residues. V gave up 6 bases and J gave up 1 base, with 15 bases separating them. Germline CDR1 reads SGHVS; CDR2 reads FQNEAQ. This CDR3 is CASSKSRTLQETQYF. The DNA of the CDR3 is TGTGCCAGCAGTAAGAGTAGAACCCTCCAAGAGACCCAGTACTTC. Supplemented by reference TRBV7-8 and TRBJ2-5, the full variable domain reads GAGVSQSPRYKVAKRGQDVALRCDPISGHVSLFWYQQALGQGPEFLTYFQNEAQLDKSGLPSDRFFAERPEGSVSTLKIQRTQQEDSAVYLCASSKSRTLQETQYFGPGTRLLVL.

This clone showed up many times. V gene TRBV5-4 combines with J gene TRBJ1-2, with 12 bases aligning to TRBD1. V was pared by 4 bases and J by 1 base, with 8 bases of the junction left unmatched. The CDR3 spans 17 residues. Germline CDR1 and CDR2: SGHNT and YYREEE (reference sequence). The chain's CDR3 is CASSDRDRGPFNYGYTF. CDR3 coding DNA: TGTGCCAGCAGCGACCGGGACAGGGGGCCTTTTAACTATGGCTACACCTTC.